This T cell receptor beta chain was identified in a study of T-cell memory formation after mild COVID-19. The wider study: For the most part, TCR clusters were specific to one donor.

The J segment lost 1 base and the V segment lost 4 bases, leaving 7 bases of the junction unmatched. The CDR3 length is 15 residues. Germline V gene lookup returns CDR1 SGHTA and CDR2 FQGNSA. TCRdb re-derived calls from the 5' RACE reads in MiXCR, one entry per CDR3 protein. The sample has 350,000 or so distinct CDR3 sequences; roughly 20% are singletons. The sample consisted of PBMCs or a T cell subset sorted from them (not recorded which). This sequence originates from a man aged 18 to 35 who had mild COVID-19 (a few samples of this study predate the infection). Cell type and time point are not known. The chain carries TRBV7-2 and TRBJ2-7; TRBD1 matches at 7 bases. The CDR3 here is CASSWRGGLSYEQYF. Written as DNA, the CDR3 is TGTGCCAGCAGCTGGCGAGGGGGCCTGTCCTACGAGCAGTACTTC. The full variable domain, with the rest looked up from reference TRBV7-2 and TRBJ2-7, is GAGVSQSPSNKVTEKGKDVELRCDPISGHTALYWYRQSLGQGLEFLIYFQGNSAPDKSGLPSDRFSAERTGGSVSTLTIQRTQQEDSAVYLCASSWRGGLSYEQYFGPGTRLTVT.